This T cell receptor beta chain was sequenced in a study of molecular identifiers for immune sequencing clone quantification. TCRdb re-called the PCR reads through MiXCR, storing one row per CDR3 protein. The sample shows approximately 500,000 distinct CDR3 sequences, 25% of them seen only once. Losses at the gene ends were 1 base for V and 4 bases for J; bases not matched to a gene: 4. Germline V gene data show CDR1 as MNHEY and CDR2 as SMNVEV (reference sequence). The length of the CDR3 is 15 residues. The chain employs TRBV27 and TRBJ2-7; 10 nucleotides match TRBD1. This sequence was found in a human donor in good health. Some libraries in this study had Jurkat cell RNA spiked in. The sample taken for sequencing was naive CD8+ T cells from blood, with Jurkat cell RNA spiked in. Subset denoted: FACS-sorted CD8+CD4-CCR7+CD45RA+ naive T cells. The DNA for the CDR3 is TGTGCCAGCAGTTTATTGACAGGGGGCTGGTACGAGCAGTACTTC. Residues: CASSLLTGGWYEQYF.